This T cell receptor (beta chain) stems from a study of response to subunit inactivated influenza vaccine. Each CDR3 protein is one row after TCRdb ran MiXCR on the RT-PCR reads. The sample records 250,000 to 350,000 distinct CDR3 sequences, 20% to 25% being singletons. Whole-study findings and limits: Few new T cells, the authors suggested, are recruited by each seasonal influenza vaccination.

Germline V gives CDR1 SGHAT, CDR2 FQNNGV. The V and J ends lost 4 bases and 4 bases respectively, with 4 bases between them. The CDR3 runs to 12 residues. This clonotype showed up many times. No antigen is known for it. This receptor was identified in a man aged 50-75 years who received an inactivated influenza vaccine. The sample was PBMCs from blood, taken around 22 months after vaccination. This chain links TRBV11-2 with TRBJ1-4; no clear D. CDR3 protein: CASSSLNEKLFF. CDR3 nucleotide sequence: TGTGCCAGCAGCTCCCTTAATGAAAAACTGTTTTTT.